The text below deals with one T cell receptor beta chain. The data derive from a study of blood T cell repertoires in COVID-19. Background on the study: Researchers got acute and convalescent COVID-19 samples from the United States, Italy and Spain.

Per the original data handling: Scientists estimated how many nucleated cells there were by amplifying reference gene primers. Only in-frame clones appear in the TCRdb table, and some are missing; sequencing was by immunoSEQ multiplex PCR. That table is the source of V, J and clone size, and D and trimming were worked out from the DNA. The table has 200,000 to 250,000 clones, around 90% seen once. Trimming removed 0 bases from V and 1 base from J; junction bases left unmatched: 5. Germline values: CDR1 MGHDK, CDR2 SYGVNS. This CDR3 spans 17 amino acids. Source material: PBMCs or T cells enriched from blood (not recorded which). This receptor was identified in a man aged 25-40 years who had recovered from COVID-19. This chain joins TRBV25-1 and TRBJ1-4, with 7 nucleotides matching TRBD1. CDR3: CASSEYVQGLTNEKLFF. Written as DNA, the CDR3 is TGTGCCAGCAGTGAATACGTACAGGGGCTAACTAATGAAAAACTGTTTTTT.